This TCR beta chain was documented in a study of cytomegalovirus exposure and HLA in healthy donors. General observations from the study: Later genetic work tied a missense DCLRE1C variant to beta-chain V and J trimming. When the data were analyzed later, several of the most significant clusters appeared to be linked to common viral pathogens. When a later analysis compared HLA-associated TCR beta chains with equally common others, the HLA-associated chains turned out to be more clonally expanded and to have lower generation probabilities. Cytomegalovirus-associated TCR beta chains were listed, numbering roughly 150.

Vbeta (60) and Jbeta (13) primers were used in the PCR. The repertoire was sequenced with immunoSEQ multiplex PCR; TCRdb's copy has only in-frame clones and lacks some. The table includes roughly 110,000 clones, just over 70% detected once. Deletions cut 3 bases from V and 7 bases from J, with 9 bases between. The CDR3 loop spans 13 amino acids. The V gene's germline CDR1 is SGHNT and CDR2 YENEEA. As to this clone: The antigen is undetermined.

The gene calls are TRBV11-3 and TRBJ1-4, with D perhaps TRBD1 (6 bases). Sequenced input: PBMCs. The origin of this receptor is a boy younger than 18 in good health and CMV-seronegative. CDR3: CASSFQGSEKLFF. The CDR3 DNA reads TGTGCCAGCAGCTTCCAGGGGAGTGAAAAACTGTTTTTT.